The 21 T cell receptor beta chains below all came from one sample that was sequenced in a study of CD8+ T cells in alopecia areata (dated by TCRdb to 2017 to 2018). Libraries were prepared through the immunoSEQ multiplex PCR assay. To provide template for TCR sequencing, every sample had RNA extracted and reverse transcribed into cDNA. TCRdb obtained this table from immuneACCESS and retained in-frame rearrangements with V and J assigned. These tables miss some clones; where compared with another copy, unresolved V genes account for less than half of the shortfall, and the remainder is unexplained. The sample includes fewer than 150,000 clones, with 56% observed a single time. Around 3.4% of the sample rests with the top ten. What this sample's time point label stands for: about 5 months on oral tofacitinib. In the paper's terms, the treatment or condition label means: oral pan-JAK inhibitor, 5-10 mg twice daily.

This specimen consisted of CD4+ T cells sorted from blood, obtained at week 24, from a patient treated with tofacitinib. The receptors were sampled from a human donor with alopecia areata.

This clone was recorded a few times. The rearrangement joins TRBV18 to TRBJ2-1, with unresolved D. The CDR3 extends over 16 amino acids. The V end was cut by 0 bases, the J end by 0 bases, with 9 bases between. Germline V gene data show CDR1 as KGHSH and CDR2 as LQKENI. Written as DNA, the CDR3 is TGTGCCAGCTCACCACCAATGGCCGGCTCCTACAATGAGCAGTTCTTC. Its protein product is CASSPPMAGSYNEQFF.

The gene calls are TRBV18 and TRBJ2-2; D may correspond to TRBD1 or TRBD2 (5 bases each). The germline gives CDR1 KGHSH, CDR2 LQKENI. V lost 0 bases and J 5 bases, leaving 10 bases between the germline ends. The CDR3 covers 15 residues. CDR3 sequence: CASSPPTGRTGELFF. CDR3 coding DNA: TGTGCCAGCTCACCACCGACGGGGCGGACCGGGGAGCTGTTTTTT.

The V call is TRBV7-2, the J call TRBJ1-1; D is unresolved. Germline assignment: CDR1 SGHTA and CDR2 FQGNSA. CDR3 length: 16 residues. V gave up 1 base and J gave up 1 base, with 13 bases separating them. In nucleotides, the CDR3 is TGTGCCAGCAGCTTAGGGGGAGCGTGGGCGAACACTGAAGCTTTCTTT. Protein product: CASSLGGAWANTEAFF.

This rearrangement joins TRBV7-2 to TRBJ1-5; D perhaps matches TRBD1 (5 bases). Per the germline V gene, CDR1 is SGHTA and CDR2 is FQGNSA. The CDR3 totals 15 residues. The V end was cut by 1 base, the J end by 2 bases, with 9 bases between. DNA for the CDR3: TGTGCCAGCAGCTTAGGAGGGGTCGGCAATCAGCCCCAGCATTTT. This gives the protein CASSLGGVGNQPQHF.

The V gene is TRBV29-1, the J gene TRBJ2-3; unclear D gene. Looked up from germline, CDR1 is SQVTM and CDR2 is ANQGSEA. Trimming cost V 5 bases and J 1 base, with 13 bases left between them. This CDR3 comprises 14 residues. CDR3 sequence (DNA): TGCAGCGTTAAAGCACGGACGGGCACAGATACGCAGTATTTT. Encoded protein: CSVKARTGTDTQYF.

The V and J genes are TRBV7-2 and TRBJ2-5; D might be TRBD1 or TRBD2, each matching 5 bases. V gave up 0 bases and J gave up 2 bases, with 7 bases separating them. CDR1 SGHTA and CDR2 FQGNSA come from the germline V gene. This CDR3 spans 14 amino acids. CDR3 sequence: CASSLAWGQETQYF. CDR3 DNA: TGTGCCAGCAGCTTAGCTTGGGGGCAAGAGACCCAGTACTTC.

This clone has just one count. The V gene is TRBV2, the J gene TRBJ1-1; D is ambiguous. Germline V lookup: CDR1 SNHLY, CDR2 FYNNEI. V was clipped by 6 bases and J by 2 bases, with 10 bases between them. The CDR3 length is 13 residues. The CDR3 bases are TGTGCCAGCAGCGACGTCCTAAACACTGAAGCTTTCTTT. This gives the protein CASSDVLNTEAFF.

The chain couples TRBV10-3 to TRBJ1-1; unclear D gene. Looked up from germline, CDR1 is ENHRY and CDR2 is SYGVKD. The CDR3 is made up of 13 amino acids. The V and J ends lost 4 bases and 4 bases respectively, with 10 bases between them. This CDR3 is CAISGVRGTEAFF. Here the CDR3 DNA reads TGTGCCATCAGTGGGGTACGGGGCACTGAAGCTTTCTTT.

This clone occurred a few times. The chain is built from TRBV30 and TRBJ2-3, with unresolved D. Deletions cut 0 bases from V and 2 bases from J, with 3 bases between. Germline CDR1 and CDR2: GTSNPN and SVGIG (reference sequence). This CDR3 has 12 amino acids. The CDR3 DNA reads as TGTGCCTGGAGTGTCTCCACAGATACGCAGTATTTT. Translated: CAWSVSTDTQYF.

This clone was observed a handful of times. The CDR3 region is CAISETSAGGRYGYTF. Written as DNA, the CDR3 is TGTGCCATCAGTGAGACCTCTGCAGGGGGCCGTTATGGCTACACCTTC. This sequence joins TRBV10-3 and TRBJ1-2; 8 bases are a match to TRBD1. Germline CDR1 is ENHRY and CDR2 is SYGVKD. CDR3 size: 16 residues. With V trimmed by 2 bases and J by 5 bases, 10 bases remained unmatched.

CDR3 sequence (DNA): TGTGCCAGCAGCTTAATGCTAGCGGGGGCTGAGACCCAGTACTTC. Residues: CASSLMLAGAETQYF. The chain uses TRBV7-2 and TRBJ2-5; TRBD2 aligns across 10 bases. J was trimmed by 5 bases and V by 2 bases; bases with no gene match: 5. This CDR3 comprises 15 residues. Germline CDR1 reads SGHTA; CDR2 reads FQGNSA.

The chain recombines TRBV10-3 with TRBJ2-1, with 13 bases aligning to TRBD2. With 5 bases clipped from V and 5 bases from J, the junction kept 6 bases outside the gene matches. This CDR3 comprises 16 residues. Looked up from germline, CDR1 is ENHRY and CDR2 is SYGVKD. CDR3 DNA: TGTGCCATCAGTCCCCGACTAGCGGGGGGAAACAATGAGCAGTTCTTC. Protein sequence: CAISPRLAGGNNEQFF.

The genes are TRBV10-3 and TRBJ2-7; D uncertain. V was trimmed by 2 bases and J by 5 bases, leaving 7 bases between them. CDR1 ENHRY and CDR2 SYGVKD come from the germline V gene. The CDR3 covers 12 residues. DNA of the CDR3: TGTGCCATCAGTGAGCAGTCCAACGAGCAGTACTTC. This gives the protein CAISEQSNEQYF.

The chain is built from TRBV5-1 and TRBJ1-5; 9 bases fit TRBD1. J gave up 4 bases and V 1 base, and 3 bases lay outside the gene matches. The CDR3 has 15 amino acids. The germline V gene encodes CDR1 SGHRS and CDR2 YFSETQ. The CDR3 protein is CASSLSGTGNQPQHF. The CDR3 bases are TGCGCCAGCAGCTTGTCCGGGACAGGGAATCAGCCCCAGCATTTT.

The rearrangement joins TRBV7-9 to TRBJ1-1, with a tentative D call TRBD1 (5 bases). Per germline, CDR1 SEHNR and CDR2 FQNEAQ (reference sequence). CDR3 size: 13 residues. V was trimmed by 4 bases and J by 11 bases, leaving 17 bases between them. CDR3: CASSSDPGIRAFF. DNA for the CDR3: TGTGCCAGCAGCTCGGACCCAGGGATACGGGCTTTCTTT.

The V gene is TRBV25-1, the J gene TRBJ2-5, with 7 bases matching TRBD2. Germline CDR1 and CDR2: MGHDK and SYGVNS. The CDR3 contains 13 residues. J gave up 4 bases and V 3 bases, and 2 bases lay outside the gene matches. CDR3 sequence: CASSDWGGETQYF. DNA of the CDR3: TGTGCCAGCAGTGATTGGGGGGGAGAGACCCAGTACTTC. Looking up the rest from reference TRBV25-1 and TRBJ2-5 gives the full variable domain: EADIYQTPRYLVIGTGKKITLECSQTMGHDKMYWYQQDPGMELHLIHYSYGVNSTEKGDLSSESTVSRIRTEHFPLTLESARPSHTSQYLCASSDWGGETQYFGPGTRLLVL.

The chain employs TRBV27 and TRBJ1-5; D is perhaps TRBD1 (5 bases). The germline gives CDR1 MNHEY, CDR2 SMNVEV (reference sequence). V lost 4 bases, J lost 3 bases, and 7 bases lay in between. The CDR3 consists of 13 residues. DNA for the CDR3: TGTGCCAGCAGTTGGACACCCAATCAGCCCCAGCATTTT. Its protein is CASSWTPNQPQHF.

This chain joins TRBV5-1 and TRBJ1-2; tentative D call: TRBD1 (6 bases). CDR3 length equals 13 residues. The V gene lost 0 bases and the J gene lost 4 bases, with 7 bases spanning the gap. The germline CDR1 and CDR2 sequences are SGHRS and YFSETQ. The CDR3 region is CASSLGDIYGYTF. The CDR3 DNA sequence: TGCGCCAGCAGCTTGGGGGACATCTATGGCTACACCTTC.

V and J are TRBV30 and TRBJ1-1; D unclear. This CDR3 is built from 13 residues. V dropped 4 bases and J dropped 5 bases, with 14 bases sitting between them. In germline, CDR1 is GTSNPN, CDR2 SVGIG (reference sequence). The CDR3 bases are TGTGCCTGGAAACACCCCCCGGGGACTGAAGCTTTCTTT. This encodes CAWKHPPGTEAFF.

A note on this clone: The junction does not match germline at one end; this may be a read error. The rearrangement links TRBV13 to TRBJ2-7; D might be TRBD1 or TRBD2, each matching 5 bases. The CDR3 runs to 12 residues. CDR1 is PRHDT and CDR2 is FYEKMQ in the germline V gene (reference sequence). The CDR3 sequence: CASSQIGAPPHF. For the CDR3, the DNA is TGTGCCAGCAGCCAAATCGGGGCCCCACCCCACTTC.

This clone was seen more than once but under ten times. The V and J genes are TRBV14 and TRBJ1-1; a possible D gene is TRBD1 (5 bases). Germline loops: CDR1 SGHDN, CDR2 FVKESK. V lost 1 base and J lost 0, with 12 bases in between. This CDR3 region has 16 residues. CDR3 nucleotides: TGTGCCAGCAGCCAAGCAGGGTATGTGGTGAACACTGAAGCTTTCTTT. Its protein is CASSQAGYVVNTEAFF.